What follows are 10 T cell receptor beta chains derived from one specimen sequenced in a study of shared clonotypes between healthy human individuals. Generated by immunoSEQ multiplex PCR, the TCRdb table keeps only in-frame clones and is missing some. The sample holds 800,000 to 1,200,000 clones, around 78% seen once. The sample consisted of memory CD4+ T cells from PBMCs. Sample subset: CD45RA-negative fraction. These receptors all come from a man aged 18 to 30 in good health. Some clones in this sample may be carry-over from other donors' samples.

V gene TRBV7-2 combines with J gene TRBJ2-3; D gene unclear. The V and J ends lost 3 bases and 5 bases respectively, with 15 bases between them. CDR1 is SGHTA, CDR2 FQGNSA, per germline. The CDR3 is 15 residues long. CDR3 residues: CASSLDGSRIDTQYF. In DNA form, the CDR3 reads TGTGCCAGCAGCTTGGACGGGTCCCGCATAGATACGCAGTATTTT.

This sequence joins TRBV29-1 and TRBJ2-2; D remains ambiguous. The V end was cut by 4 bases, the J end by 6 bases, with 9 bases between. CDR1 is SQVTM and CDR2 is ANQGSEA in the germline V gene. The CDR3 spans 12 residues. CDR3 sequence reads: CSVAGAPGELFF. CDR3 in DNA: TGCAGCGTTGCTGGTGCCCCCGGGGAGCTGTTTTTT.

This chain connects TRBV5-1 to TRBJ1-2; a possible D gene is TRBD1 (5 bases). Germline V lookup: CDR1 SGHRS, CDR2 YFSETQ. The CDR3 has 12 residues. V was pared by 0 bases and J by 8 bases, with 8 bases between. The CDR3 sequence: CASSLEGEGYTF. CDR3 bases: TGCGCCAGCAGCTTGGAAGGGGAAGGCTACACCTTC. Looking up the rest from reference TRBV5-1 and TRBJ1-2 gives the full variable domain: KAGVTQTPRYLIKTRGQQVTLSCSPISGHRSVSWYQQTPGQGLQFLFEYFSETQRNKGNFPGRFSGRQFSNSRSEMNVSTLELGDSALYLCASSLEGEGYTFGSGTRLTVV.

The chain has TRBV5-1 and TRBJ1-1, with 9 nucleotides matching TRBD1. In germline, CDR1 is SGHRS, CDR2 YFSETQ. J lost 0 bases, V lost 1 base, and 4 bases had no gene match. The CDR3 is 16 residues long. This CDR3 is CASSLFGDRVNTEAFF. CDR3 in DNA: TGCGCCAGCAGCTTGTTTGGGGACAGGGTGAACACTGAAGCTTTCTTT.

The chain joins TRBV2 to TRBJ2-4; D possibly corresponds to TRBD2 (6 bases). This CDR3 region has 14 residues. The V gene's germline CDR1 is SNHLY and CDR2 FYNNEI. The V gene lost 6 bases and the J gene lost 4 bases, with 13 bases spanning the gap. As DNA, the CDR3 is TGTGCCAGCAGGACCGGGACTCTTAAAAACATTCAGTACTTC. Translated, it gives CASRTGTLKNIQYF.

The rearrangement links TRBV5-1 to TRBJ1-3; D is uncertain. The CDR3 extends over 16 amino acids. In germline, CDR1 is SGHRS, CDR2 YFSETQ. V lost 0 bases, J lost 4 bases, and 14 bases lay in between. CDR3 bases: TGCGCCAGCAGCTTGGCCCCCTGGCCAGTGGGAAACACCATATATTTT. Its protein product is CASSLAPWPVGNTIYF.

J is TRBJ2-2 and V is TRBV5-1; D possibly corresponds to TRBD2 (6 bases). The CDR3 extends over 14 amino acids. CDR1 and CDR2 from the germline V gene are SGHRS and YFSETQ. V dropped 0 bases and J dropped 5 bases, with 8 bases sitting between them. CDR3 in DNA: TGCGCCAGCAGCTTGGACGCGGGAACCGGGGAGCTGTTTTTT. Translated: CASSLDAGTGELFF.

This chain uses TRBV2 with TRBJ2-7, with no clear D. The germline V gene encodes CDR1 SNHLY and CDR2 FYNNEI. The CDR3 covers 12 residues. The V gene lost 2 bases and the J gene lost 4 bases, with 6 bases spanning the gap. The CDR3 reads CASSERRYEQYF. Here the CDR3 DNA reads TGTGCCAGCAGTGAAAGGAGATACGAGCAGTACTTC.

The chain employs TRBV6-6 and TRBJ2-1; no clear D gene. CDR1 MNHNY and CDR2 SVGAGI come from the germline V gene (reference sequence). Between the trimmed V and J ends, which lost 8 bases and 2 bases, there was a span of 13 bases. This CDR3 has 14 amino acids. The CDR3 here is CASEGEGTYNEQFF. For the CDR3, the DNA is TGTGCCAGCGAAGGTGAAGGGACCTACAATGAGCAGTTCTTC.

The chain employs TRBV28 and TRBJ1-1, with D possibly TRBD1 on 5 matching bases. This CDR3 is built from 15 residues. V was clipped by 6 bases and J by 3 bases, with 17 bases between them. Germline loops: CDR1 MDHEN, CDR2 SYDVKM. The CDR3 spells CASSRTQVDDTEAFF. In DNA, the CDR3 is TGTGCCAGCAGCCGCACACAGGTAGATGACACTGAAGCTTTCTTT.